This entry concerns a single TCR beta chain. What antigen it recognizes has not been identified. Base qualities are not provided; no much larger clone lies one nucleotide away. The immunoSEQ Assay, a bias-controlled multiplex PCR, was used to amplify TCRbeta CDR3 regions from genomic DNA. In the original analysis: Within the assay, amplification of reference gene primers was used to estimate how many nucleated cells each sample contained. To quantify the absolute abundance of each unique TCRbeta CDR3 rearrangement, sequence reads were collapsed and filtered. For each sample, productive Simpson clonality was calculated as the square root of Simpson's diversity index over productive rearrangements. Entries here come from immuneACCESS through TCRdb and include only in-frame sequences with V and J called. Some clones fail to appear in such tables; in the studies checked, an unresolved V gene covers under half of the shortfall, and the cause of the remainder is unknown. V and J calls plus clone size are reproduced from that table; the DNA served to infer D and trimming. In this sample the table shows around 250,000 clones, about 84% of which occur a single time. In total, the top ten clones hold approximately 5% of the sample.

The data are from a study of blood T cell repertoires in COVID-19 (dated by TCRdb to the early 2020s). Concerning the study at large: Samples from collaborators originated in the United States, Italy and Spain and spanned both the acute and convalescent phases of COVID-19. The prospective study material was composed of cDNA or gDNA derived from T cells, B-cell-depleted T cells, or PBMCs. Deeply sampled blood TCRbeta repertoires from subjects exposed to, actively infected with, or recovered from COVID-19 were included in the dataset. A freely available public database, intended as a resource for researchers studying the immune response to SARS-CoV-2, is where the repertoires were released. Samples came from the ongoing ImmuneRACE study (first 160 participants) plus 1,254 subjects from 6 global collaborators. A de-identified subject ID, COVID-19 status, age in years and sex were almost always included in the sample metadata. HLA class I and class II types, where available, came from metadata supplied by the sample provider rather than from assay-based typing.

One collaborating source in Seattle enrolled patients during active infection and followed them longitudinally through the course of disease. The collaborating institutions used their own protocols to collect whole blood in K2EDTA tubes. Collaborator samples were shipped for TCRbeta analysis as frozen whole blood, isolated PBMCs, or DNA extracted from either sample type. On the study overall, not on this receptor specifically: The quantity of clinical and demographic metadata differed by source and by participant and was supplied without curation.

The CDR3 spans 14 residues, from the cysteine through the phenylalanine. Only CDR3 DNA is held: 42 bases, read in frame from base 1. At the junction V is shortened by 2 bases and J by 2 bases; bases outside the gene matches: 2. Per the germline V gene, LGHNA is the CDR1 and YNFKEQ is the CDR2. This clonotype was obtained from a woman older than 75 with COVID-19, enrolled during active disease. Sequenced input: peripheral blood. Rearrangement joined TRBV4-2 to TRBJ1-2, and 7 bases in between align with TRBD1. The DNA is TGTGCCAGCAGCCAATGGACAGGCAACTATGGCTACACCTTC. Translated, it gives CASSQWTGNYGYTF.